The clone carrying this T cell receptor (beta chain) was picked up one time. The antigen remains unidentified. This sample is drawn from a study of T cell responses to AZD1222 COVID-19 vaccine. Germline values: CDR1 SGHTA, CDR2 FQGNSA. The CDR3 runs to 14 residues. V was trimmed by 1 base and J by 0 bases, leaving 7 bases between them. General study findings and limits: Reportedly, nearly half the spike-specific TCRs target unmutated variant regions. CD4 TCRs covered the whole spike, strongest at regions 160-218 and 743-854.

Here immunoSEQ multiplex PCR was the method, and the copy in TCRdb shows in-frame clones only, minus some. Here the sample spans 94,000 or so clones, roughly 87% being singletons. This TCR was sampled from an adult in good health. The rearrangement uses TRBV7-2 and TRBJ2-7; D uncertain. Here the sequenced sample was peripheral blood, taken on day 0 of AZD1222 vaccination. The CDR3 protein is CASSLDRSSYEQYF. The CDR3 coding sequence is TGTGCCAGCAGCTTAGATCGAAGCTCCTACGAGCAGTACTTC.